This T cell receptor beta chain was observed in a study of T cell clonotyping in hematopoietic cell transplantation. Study-wide results and limits: Graft donor and pretransplant recipient Inverse Simpson Index values predicted broader posttransplant TCR diversity. Pathologically expanded recipient clonotypes increased progressively from day 30 to day 180 as diversity fell.

For this clone: What it binds is unknown.

Profiling relied on immunoSEQ multiplex PCR, and the TCRdb table lists in-frame clones only, not all of them. Among tens of thousands of clones listed, about 90% were seen once. The CDR3 has 13 residues. The ends were cut back, 2 bases at V and 7 bases at J, with 11 bases in the middle. Germline V gene data show CDR1 as MNHEY and CDR2 as SVGAGI. This TCR derives from a female patient aged 50-60 years who had an allogeneic stem cell transplant from a related donor, so the T cells may come from the graft donor. Some clones in this sample may be carry-over from other donors' samples. The source material was PBMCs, sampled 100 days after allogeneic stem cell transplant. The chain links TRBV6-5 to TRBJ1-2; D remains ambiguous. In nucleotides, the CDR3 is TGTGCCAGCAGTTACCCGGGCGGGCGTGGCTACACCTTC. Translation gives CASSYPGGRGYTF.